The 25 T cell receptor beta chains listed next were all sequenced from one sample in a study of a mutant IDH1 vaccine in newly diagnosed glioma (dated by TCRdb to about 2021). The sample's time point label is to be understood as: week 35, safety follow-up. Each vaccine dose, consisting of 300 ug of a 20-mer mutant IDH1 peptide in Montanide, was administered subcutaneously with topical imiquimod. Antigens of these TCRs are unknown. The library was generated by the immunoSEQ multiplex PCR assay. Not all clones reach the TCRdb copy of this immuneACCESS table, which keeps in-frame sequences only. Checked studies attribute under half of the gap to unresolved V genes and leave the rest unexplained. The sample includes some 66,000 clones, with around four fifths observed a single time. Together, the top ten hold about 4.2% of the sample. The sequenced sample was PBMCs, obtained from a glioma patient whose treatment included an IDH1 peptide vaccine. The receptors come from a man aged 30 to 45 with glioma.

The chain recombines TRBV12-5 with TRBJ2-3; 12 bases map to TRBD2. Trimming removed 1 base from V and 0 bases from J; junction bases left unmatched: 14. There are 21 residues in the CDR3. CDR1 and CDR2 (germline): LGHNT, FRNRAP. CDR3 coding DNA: TGTGCTAGTGGTTTGGGACCGGGACTAGCGGGCCCTACCCGGAGCACAGATACGCAGTATTTT. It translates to CASGLGPGLAGPTRSTDTQYF. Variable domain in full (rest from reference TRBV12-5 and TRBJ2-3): DARVTQTPRHKVTEMGQEVTMRCQPILGHNTVFWYRQTMMQGLELLAYFRNRAPLDDSGMPKDRFSAEMPDATLATLKIQPSEPRDSAVYFCASGLGPGLAGPTRSTDTQYFGPGTRLTVL.

In DNA, the CDR3 is TGTGCCAGCAGTTACTCGACTAGCGGGGGCTACAATGAGCAGTTCTTC. Its protein product is CASSYSTSGGYNEQFF. The chain employs TRBV6-6 and TRBJ2-1; 12 bases are a match to TRBD2. There are 16 residues in the CDR3. CDR1 and CDR2 (germline): MNHNY, SVGAGI (reference sequence). The trim removed 0 bases at V and 3 bases at J, leaving 0 bases unmatched.

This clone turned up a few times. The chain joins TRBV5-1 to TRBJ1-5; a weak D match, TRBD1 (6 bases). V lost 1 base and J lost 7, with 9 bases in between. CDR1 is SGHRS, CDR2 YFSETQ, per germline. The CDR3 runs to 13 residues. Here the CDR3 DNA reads TGCGCCAGCAGCTTGCATGGGGGCCAGCCCCAGCATTTT. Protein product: CASSLHGGQPQHF.

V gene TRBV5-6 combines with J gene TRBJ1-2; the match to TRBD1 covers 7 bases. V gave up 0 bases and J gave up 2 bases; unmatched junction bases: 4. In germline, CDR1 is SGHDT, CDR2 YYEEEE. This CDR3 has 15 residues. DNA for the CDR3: TGTGCCAGCAGCTTGGTTGACAGGGTGAACTATGGCTACACCTTC. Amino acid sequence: CASSLVDRVNYGYTF. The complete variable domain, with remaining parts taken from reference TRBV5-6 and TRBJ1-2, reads DAGVTQSPTHLIKTRGQQVTLRCSPKSGHDTVSWYQQALGQGPQFIFQYYEEEERQRGNFPDRFSGHQFPNYSSELNVNALLLGDSALYLCASSLVDRVNYGYTFGSGTRLTVV.

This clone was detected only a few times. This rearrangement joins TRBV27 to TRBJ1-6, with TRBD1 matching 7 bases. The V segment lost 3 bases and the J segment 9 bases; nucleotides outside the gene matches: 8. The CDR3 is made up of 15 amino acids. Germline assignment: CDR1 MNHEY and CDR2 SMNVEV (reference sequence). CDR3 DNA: TGTGCCAGCAGTTTTACAGGACAGGCAGCTTCACCCCTCCACTTT. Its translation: CASSFTGQAASPLHF.

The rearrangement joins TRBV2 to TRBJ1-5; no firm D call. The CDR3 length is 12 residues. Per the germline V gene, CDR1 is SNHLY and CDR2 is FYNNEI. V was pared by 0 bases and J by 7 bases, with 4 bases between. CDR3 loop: CASSEAWQPQHF. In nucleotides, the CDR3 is TGTGCCAGCAGTGAAGCGTGGCAGCCCCAGCATTTT.

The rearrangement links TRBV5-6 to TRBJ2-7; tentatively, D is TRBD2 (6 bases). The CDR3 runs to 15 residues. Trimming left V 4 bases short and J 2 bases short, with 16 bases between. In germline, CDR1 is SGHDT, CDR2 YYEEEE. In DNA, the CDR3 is TGTGCCAGCAGCCGACGCGGGGCGAACCCCTACGAGCAGTACTTC. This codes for CASSRRGANPYEQYF.

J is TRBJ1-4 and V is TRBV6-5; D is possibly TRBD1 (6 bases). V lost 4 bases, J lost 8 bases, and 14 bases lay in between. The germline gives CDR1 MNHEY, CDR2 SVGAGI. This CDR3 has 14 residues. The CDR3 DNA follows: TGTGCCAGCAGTTTCATAATAGGGGGAGAAAAACTGTTTTTT. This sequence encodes CASSFIIGGEKLFF.

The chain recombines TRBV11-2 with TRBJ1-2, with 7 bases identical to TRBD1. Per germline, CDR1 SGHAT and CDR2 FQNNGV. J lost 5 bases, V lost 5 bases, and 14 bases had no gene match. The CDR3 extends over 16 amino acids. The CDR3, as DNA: TGTGCCAGCAGCACGCCGACAGGGCAAACGGAGTATGGCTACACCTTC. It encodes CASSTPTGQTEYGYTF.

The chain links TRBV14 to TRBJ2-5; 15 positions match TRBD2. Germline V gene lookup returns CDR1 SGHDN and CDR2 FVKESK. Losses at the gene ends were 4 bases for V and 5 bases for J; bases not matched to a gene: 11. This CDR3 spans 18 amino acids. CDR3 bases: TGTGCCAGCAGCCCATCTGGACTAGCGGGGGGGCGGAGGGAGACCCAGTACTTC. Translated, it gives CASSPSGLAGGRRETQYF.

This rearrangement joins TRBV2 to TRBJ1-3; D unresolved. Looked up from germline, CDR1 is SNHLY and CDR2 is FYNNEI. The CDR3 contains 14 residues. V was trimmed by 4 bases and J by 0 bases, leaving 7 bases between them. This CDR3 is CASSGVFSGNTIYF. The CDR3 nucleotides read TGTGCCAGCAGTGGGGTTTTCTCTGGAAACACCATATATTTT.

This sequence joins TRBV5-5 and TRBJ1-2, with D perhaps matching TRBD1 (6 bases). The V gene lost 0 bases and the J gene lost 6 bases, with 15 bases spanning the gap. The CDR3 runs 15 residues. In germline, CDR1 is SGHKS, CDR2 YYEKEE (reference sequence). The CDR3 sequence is CASSLERGGSDGYTF. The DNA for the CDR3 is TGTGCCAGCAGCTTGGAGAGAGGGGGGAGTGATGGCTACACCTTC.

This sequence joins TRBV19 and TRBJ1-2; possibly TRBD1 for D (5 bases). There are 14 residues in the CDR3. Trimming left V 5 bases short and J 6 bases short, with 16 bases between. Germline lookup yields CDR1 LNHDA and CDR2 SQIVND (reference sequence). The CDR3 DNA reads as TGTGCCAGTAGTTCCGCCCAGGGCTGGGATGGCTACACCTTC. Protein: CASSSAQGWDGYTF.

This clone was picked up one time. The CDR3 DNA reads as TGTGCCAGCAGCGCCCCTAGCGTTCAAGAGACCCAGTACTTC. Protein product: CASSAPSVQETQYF. The chain recombines TRBV7-2 with TRBJ2-5; TRBD2 might be the D (6 bases). Trimming took 5 bases from V and 2 from J, leaving 12 bases between them. The CDR3 extends over 14 amino acids. Germline CDR1 reads SGHTA; CDR2 reads FQGNSA. Filled out from reference TRBV7-2 and TRBJ2-5, the complete variable domain reads GAGVSQSPSNKVTEKGKDVELRCDPISGHTALYWYRQSLGQGLEFLIYFQGNSAPDKSGLPSDRFSAERTGGSVSTLTIQRTQQEDSAVYLCASSAPSVQETQYFGPGTRLLVL.

The CDR3 bases are TGTGCCAGCTACATAAACAGGCAAACGTCTGGAAACACCATATATTTT. Its protein is CASYINRQTSGNTIYF. The rearrangement joins TRBV6-6 to TRBJ1-3; D may be TRBD1 (5 bases). V was trimmed by 8 bases and J by 1 base, leaving 18 bases between them. The CDR3 has 16 residues. In germline, CDR1 is MNHNY, CDR2 SVGAGI (reference sequence).

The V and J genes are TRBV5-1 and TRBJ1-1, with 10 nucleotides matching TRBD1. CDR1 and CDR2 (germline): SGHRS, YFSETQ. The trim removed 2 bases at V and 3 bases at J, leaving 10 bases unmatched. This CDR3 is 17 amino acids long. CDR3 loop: CASSFLGTGVRYTEAFF. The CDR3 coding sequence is TGCGCCAGCAGCTTCCTAGGGACAGGGGTTAGATACACTGAAGCTTTCTTT.

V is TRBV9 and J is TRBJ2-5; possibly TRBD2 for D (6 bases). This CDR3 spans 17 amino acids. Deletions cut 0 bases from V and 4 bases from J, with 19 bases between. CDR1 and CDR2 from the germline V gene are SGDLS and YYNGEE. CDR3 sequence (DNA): TGTGCCAGCAGCGTAGCTGGTGGGACTGCCCCCGTAGAGACCCAGTACTTC. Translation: CASSVAGGTAPVETQYF.

The CDR3 region has the DNA TGCAGTGCTACCCTGCTGGGGGTGCTCCACTTT. Translated, it gives CSATLLGVLHF. The chain combines TRBV20-1 with TRBJ1-6, with D tentatively TRBD1 (5 bases). Germline CDR1 reads DFQATT; CDR2 reads SNEGSKA (reference sequence). The CDR3 length is 11 residues. V was trimmed by 4 bases and J by 16 bases, leaving 14 bases between them.

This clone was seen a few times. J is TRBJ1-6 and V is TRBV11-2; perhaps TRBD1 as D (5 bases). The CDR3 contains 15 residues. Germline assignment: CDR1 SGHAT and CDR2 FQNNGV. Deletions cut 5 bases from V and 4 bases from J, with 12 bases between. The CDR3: CASSQGPSYNSPLHF. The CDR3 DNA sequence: TGTGCCAGCAGCCAGGGACCGAGTTATAATTCACCCCTCCACTTT.

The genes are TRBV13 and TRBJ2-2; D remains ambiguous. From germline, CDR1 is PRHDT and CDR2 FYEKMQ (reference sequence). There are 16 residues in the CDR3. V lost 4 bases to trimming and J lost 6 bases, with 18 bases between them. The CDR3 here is CASSSLVLRASGELFF. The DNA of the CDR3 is TGTGCCAGCAGCTCCCTCGTCCTACGGGCGTCCGGGGAGCTGTTTTTT.

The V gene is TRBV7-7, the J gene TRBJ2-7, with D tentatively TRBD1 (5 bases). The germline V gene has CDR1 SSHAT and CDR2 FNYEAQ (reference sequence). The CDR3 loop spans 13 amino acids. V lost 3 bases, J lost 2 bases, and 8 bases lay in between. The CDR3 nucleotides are TGTGCCAGCAGCTTGGCAGGGACCTACGAGCAGTACTTC. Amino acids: CASSLAGTYEQYF.

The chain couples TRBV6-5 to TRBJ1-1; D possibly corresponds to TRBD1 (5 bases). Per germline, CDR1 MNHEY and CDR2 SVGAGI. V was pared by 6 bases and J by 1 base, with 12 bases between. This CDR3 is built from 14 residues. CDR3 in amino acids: CASRGARPNTEAFF. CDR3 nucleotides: TGTGCCAGCAGAGGGGCCAGGCCGAACACTGAAGCTTTCTTT.

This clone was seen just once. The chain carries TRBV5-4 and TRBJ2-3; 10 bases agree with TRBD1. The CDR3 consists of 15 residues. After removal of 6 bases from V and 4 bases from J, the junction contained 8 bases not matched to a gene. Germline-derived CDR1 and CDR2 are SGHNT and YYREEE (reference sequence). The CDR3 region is CASNRDRGSADTQYF. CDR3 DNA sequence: TGTGCCAGCAACCGGGACAGGGGATCCGCAGATACGCAGTATTTT.

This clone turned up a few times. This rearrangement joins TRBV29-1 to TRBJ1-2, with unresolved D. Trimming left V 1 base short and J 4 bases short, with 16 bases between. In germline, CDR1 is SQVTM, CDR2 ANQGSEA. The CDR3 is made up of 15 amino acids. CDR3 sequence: CSVEASRRGIYGYTF. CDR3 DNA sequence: TGCAGCGTTGAAGCCTCTCGACGGGGAATCTATGGCTACACCTTC. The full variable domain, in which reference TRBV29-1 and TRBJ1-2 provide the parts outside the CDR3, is SAVISQKPSRDICQRGTSLTIQCQVDSQVTMMFWYRQQPGQSLTLIATANQGSEATYESGFVIDKFPISRPNLTFSTLTVSNMSPEDSSIYLCSVEASRRGIYGYTFGSGTRLTVV.

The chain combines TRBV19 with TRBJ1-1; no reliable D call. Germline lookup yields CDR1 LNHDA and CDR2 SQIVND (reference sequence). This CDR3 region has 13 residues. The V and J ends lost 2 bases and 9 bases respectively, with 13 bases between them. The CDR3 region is CASSILRGPKAFF. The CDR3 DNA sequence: TGTGCCAGTAGTATATTACGAGGTCCTAAAGCTTTCTTT.